Listed below are T cell receptor beta chains from one sample, sequenced in a study of blood T cell repertoires in COVID-19. This table comes from immunoSEQ multiplex PCR, and its TCRdb copy is limited to in-frame clones, with some not included. Of under 95,000 clones listed, 80% to 90% are singletons. The sequenced sample was peripheral blood. These receptors were taken from an elderly man in a cohort sampled during active COVID-19. Each CDR3 is given with its conserved first and last residue. A D gene is named only where the DNA matches it firmly. Expanded clones are given a class, and other clones once, few, many or no size at all.

TRBV6-5	TRBJ1-3	-	-	14	TGTGCCAGCAGCCGACTAGATTCTGGAAACACCATATATTTT	CASSRLDSGNTIYF
TRBV25-1	TRBJ2-6	-	-	14	TGTGCCAGCAAGGCGGGATCTGGGGCCAACGTCCTGACTTTC	CASKAGSGANVLTF
TRBV10-3	TRBJ2-3	-	-	16	TGTGCCATCAGTGAGCGAGCGCTTGGCAGCACAGATACGCAGTATTTT	CAISERALGSTDTQYF
TRBV10-3	TRBJ2-1	-	-	15	TGTGCCATCAGTGAGAGGAGCGGGTCCTACAATGAGCAGTTCTTC	CAISERSGSYNEQFF
TRBV6-2/TRBV6-3	TRBJ2-7	-	-	16	TGTGCCAGCAGTCCACTTCGTGGTCCTCGTTTCTACGAGCAGTACTTC	CASSPLRGPRFYEQYF
TRBV18	TRBJ2-7	-	-	13	TGTGCCAGCTCACGAGACAGAACCTACGAGCAGTACTTC	CASSRDRTYEQYF
TRBV7-2	TRBJ1-4	-	-	14	TGTGCCAGCAGCGTGGACAGATATAATGAAAAACTGTTTTTT	CASSVDRYNEKLFF
TRBV5-4	TRBJ1-4	few	-	15	TGTGCCAGCAGCTTGGCCGCGGGGCTTGGTGAAAAACTGTTTTTT	CASSLAAGLGEKLFF
TRBV3-1/TRBV3-2	TRBJ2-5	-	TRBD1	16	TGTGCCAGCAGCCAAGATCTAGGACAGGGCCGAGAGACCCAGTACTTC	CASSQDLGQGRETQYF
TRBV24-1	TRBJ2-3	-	TRBD1	14	TGTGCCACCCGAAGGACAGGGGGAGCAGATACGCAGTATTTT	CATRRTGGADTQYF
TRBV10-3	TRBJ2-2	-	-	14	TGTGCCATCAGTGGGGCCAGGAACACCGGGGAGCTGTTTTTT	CAISGARNTGELFF
TRBV7-9	TRBJ1-1	-	TRBD1	17	TGTGCCAGCAGCCGTAGCCGGGACAGCTACATGAACACTGAAGCTTTCTTT	CASSRSRDSYMNTEAFF
TRBV5-4	TRBJ2-4	once	-	16	TGTGCCAGCAGCTTTGAGACAGGGAGGGCCAAAAACATTCAGTACTTC	CASSFETGRAKNIQYF
TRBV24-1	TRBJ2-3	-	TRBD1	13	TGTGCCACCGGGACAGGGGGCGAAGATACGCAGTATTTT	CATGTGGEDTQYF
TRBV5-5	TRBJ1-3	few	-	15	TGTGCCAGCAGCGTTGGGCACAACGGGGTGAACACCATATATTTT	CASSVGHNGVNTIYF
TRBV6-5	TRBJ1-5	-	TRBD1	14	TGTGCCAGCAACCCGACAGGGAGTAATCAGCCCCAGCATTTT	CASNPTGSNQPQHF
TRBV20-1	TRBJ2-3	-	-	15	TGCAGTGCTAGTGCCGGGAGTATTAGCACAGATACGCAGTATTTT	CSASAGSISTDTQYF
TRBV7-2	TRBJ2-3	-	-	14	TGTGCCAGCAGCTCACTAGGGTTCACAGATACGCAGTATTTT	CASSSLGFTDTQYF
TRBV19	TRBJ1-4	-	TRBD1	14	TGTGCCAGTATCCCGGGACAGATAAATGAAAAACTGTTTTTT	CASIPGQINEKLFF
TRBV3-1/TRBV3-2	TRBJ2-5	-	-	15	TGTGCCAGCAGCCTCCTAGACAGGTACCAAGAGACCCAGTACTTC	CASSLLDRYQETQYF
TRBV6-5	TRBJ1-5	-	-	15	TGTGCCAGCAGCAACGTCGGGGGGGCGAATCAGCCCCAGCATTTT	CASSNVGGANQPQHF
TRBV3-1/TRBV3-2	TRBJ2-5	-	TRBD2	17	TGTGCCAGCAGCCAAAGGACTAGCGGGGGGGCCCGGGAGACCCAGTACTTC	CASSQRTSGGARETQYF
TRBV7-9	TRBJ1-3	-	-	13	TGTGCCAGCAATCAGGTCCCTGGAAACACCATATATTTT	CASNQVPGNTIYF
TRBV27	TRBJ1-3	-	TRBD1	16	TGTGCCAGCAGTACATACAGGGGGCTCTCTGGAAACACCATATATTTT	CASSTYRGLSGNTIYF
TRBV5-1	TRBJ2-7	few	TRBD2	13	TGCGCCAGCAGCTTGCCCGGGAGGGAGGAGCAGTACTTC	CASSLPGREEQYF
TRBV3-1/TRBV3-2	TRBJ2-1	-	-	12	TGTGCCAGCAGCCTAGGGGGGGATGAGCAGTTCTTC	CASSLGGDEQFF
TRBV19	TRBJ2-7	-	-	15	TGTGCCAGTAGTATAGGTGGCAGGGGTCCCTACGAGCAGTACTTC	CASSIGGRGPYEQYF
TRBV5-1	TRBJ2-7	-	TRBD1	14	TGCGCCAGCAGCTTCCCTGGACAGGGGTTCGAGCAGTACTTC	CASSFPGQGFEQYF
TRBV4-2	TRBJ2-7	few	-	15	TGTGCCAGCAGCCAAGATCTGGGGGGAACCTACGAGCAGTACTTC	CASSQDLGGTYEQYF
TRBV6-6	TRBJ2-1	-	TRBD2	15	TGTGCCAGCAGTCGTCCCGGGACTATAGACAATGAGCAGTTCTTC	CASSRPGTIDNEQFF
TRBV6-6	TRBJ2-1	-	TRBD1	15	TGTGCCAGCAGTCGACCCTCGACAGGGGGAGGTGAGCAGTTCTTC	CASSRPSTGGGEQFF
TRBV5-1	TRBJ1-1	once	TRBD1	15	TGCGCCAGCAGCTTGTTGGGGACAGGGGGCTCTGAAGCTTTCTTT	CASSLLGTGGSEAFF
TRBV9	TRBJ1-1	-	-	13	TGTGCCAGCAGCGTAGGGGCGAACACTGAAGCTTTCTTT	CASSVGANTEAFF
TRBV5-1	TRBJ2-3	-	-	14	TGCGCCAGCAGCTTGGGGAGTCAGCTAGATACGCAGTATTTT	CASSLGSQLDTQYF
TRBV11-1	TRBJ1-6	few	-	15	TGTGCCAGCAGCTTAATGGACAGAGATAATTCACCCCTCCACTTT	CASSLMDRDNSPLHF
TRBV2	TRBJ1-4	-	-	13	TGTGCCAGCAGTTATAACAGGGCGGAAAAACTGTTTTTT	CASSYNRAEKLFF
TRBV18	TRBJ2-5	-	-	13	TGTGCCAGCTCACCAAACAGGGAAGAGACCCAGTACTTC	CASSPNREETQYF
TRBV11-3	TRBJ2-2	-	-	13	TGTGCCAGCAGCTTAGATCCTAACGGGGAGCTGTTTTTT	CASSLDPNGELFF
TRBV7-8	TRBJ1-2	-	-	13	TGTGCCAGCAGCTTAGGGGGCTTCTATGGCTACACCTTC	CASSLGGFYGYTF
TRBV5-1	TRBJ1-5	few	TRBD1	14	TGCGCCAGCAGCGAGGGACAGGGGGATCAGCCCCAGCATTTT	CASSEGQGDQPQHF
TRBV6-2/TRBV6-3	TRBJ1-5	-	-	18	TGTGCCAGCAGTTTGGCTCCGCCGGGACAATATAGCAATCAGCCCCAGCATTTT	CASSLAPPGQYSNQPQHF
TRBV7-9	TRBJ1-1	-	-	17	TGTGCCAGCAGCTTCTCCCCCAAAGGGCAGGGAGGAACTGAAGCTTTCTTT	CASSFSPKGQGGTEAFF
TRBV5-5	TRBJ1-6	-	TRBD1	18	TGTGCCAGCAGCTTGGAGGGACAGGGCCGAAGTTGGAATTCACCCCTCCACTTT	CASSLEGQGRSWNSPLHF
TRBV27	TRBJ2-2	-	-	16	TGTGCCAGCAGTTTGATGGCAGGGACGAACACCGGGGAGCTGTTTTTT	CASSLMAGTNTGELFF